The sequence of this T cell receptor (beta chain) was determined in a study of breast tumors, draining lymph nodes, adjacent tissues (dated by TCRdb to 2016 to 2018). With respect to the entire study: TCR beta repertoires were compared across tumor, adjacent nontumor tissue and axillary lymph nodes obtained from breast cancer patients. In human breast cancer, the study set out to assess how tumor, surrounding tissue and draining lymph node repertoires relate to one another and whether T cells might be exchanged between them.

The table lists this clonotype with many counts. Its antigen is still unknown. Per-nucleotide qualities are absent, and no much larger clonotype sits a single base away. TCRdb shows the sequencer as Illumina HiSeq 2000. Multiplex PCR amplification was used to build the TCR beta chain libraries. High-throughput sequencing was used to analyze the amplified TCR beta chain products. TCRdb trimmed the raw reads at Q25, called clones with MiXCR and kept productive beta chains. Identical CDR3 proteins give one entry, which carries the most common genes and DNA. Counted in this sample were about 130,000 distinct CDR3 sequences; about 20% of them appeared once. Jointly, the top ten make up 2.2% of the sample. The germline V gene (reference sequence) yields DFQATT for CDR1 and SNEGSKA for CDR2. V and J lose 4 bases and 0 bases, and a span of 4 bases separates them. Its CDR3 holds 13 amino acids, cysteine through phenylalanine. Only the CDR3 DNA stays, 39 bases, in frame from base 1.

Lymph node samples came from the axillary draining lymph nodes of breast cancer patients. What the work shows at the level of the full study, not this receptor alone: The similarity between tumor and nontumor tissue repertoires was significantly greater in luminal-like breast cancer than in basal-like breast cancer. Tumors showed preferential V and J gene usage, and their T-cell repertoire diversity fell below that of lymph nodes yet above that of nontumor tissue. The study presented the conclusion that tumor T cells originate in lymph nodes as consistent with a hypothesis, not as something directly demonstrated. The data were judged consistent with most tumor T cells deriving from the lymph node and then expanding within tumor tissue.

This receptor chain uses TRBV20-1 and TRBJ1-6; confidence is insufficient to name the D gene. The sample consisted of axillary lymph node tissue. The sequence was obtained from a female donor with breast cancer. Some clones in this sample may be carry-over from other donors' samples. Here is the DNA: TGCAGTGCTATCGCCTCCTATAATTCACCCCTCCACTTT. This yields the protein CSAIASYNSPLHF.